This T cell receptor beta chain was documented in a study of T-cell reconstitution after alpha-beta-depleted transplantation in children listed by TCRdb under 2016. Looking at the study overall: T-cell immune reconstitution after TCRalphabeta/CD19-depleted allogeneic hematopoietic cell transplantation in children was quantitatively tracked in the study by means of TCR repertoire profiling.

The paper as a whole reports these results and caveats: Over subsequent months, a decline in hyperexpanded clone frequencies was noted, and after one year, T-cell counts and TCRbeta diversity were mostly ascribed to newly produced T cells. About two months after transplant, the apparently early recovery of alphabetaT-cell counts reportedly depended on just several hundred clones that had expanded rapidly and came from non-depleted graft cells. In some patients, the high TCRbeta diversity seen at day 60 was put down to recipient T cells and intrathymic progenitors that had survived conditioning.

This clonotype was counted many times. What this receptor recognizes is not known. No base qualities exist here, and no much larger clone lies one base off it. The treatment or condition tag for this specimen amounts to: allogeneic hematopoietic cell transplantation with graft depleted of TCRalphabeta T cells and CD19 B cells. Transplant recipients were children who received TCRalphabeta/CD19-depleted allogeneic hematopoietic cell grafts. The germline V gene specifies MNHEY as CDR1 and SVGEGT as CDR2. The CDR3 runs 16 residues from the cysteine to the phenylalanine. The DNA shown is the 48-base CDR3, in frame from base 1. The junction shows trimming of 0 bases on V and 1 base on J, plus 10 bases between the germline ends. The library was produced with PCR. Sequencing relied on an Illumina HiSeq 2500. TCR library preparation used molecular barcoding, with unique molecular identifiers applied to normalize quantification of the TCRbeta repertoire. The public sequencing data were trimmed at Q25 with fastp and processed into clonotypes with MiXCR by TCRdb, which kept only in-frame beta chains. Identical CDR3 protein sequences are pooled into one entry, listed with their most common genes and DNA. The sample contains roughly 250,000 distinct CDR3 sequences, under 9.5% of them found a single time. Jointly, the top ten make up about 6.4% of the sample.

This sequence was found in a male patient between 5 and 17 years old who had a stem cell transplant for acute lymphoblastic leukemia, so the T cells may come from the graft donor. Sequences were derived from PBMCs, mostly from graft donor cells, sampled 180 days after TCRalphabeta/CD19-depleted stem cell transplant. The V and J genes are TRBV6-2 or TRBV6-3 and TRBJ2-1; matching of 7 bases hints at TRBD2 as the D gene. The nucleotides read TGTGCCAGCAGTTACTCAGGGGGGGGATCCTACAATGAGCAGTTCTTC. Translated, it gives CASSYSGGGSYNEQFF.